What follows are 5 T cell receptor beta chains derived from one specimen sequenced in a study of CD8+ T cells in alopecia areata. Described treatment: oral pan-JAK inhibitor, 5-10 mg twice daily. In each case, RNA was isolated and then reverse transcribed into cDNA as the sequencing template. Produced via immunoSEQ multiplex PCR; TCRdb's table is partial and in-frame only. The table lists some 120,000 clones, approximately 60% of them singletons, with around 5.4% in the top ten. This material consisted of CD4+ T cells sorted from blood, taken at week 4, from a patient treated with tofacitinib. The receptors derive from a human donor with alopecia areata.

The chain couples TRBV5-1 to TRBJ2-5; TRBD2 aligns across 8 bases. In germline, CDR1 is SGHRS, CDR2 YFSETQ. With 1 base clipped from V and 0 bases from J, the junction kept 5 bases outside the gene matches. The CDR3 loop spans 16 amino acids. The CDR3, as DNA: TGCGCCAGCAGCTTGTCAGCAGCGGGGGACCAAGAGACCCAGTACTTC. Protein sequence: CASSLSAAGDQETQYF.

The chain uses TRBV5-1 and TRBJ2-3; 9 bases agree with TRBD2. Germline trimming cut 4 bases from V and 1 base from J; bases unmatched to any gene: 10. CDR1 is SGHRS and CDR2 is YFSETQ in the germline V gene. This CDR3 spans 17 amino acids. The CDR3 bases are TGCGCCAGCAGCCCCCTGACGAGACTAGCGGGCACAGATACGCAGTATTTT. Translated: CASSPLTRLAGTDTQYF.

This clone was seen a few times. CDR3 sequence: CASSQSPSGAQETQYF. The CDR3 DNA reads TGCGCCAGCAGCCAATCCCCTAGCGGGGCGCAAGAGACCCAGTACTTC. V gene TRBV4-1 combines with J gene TRBJ2-5; TRBD2 matches at 9 bases. The length of the CDR3 is 16 residues. CDR1 and CDR2 (germline): MGHRA, YSYEKL. Trimming at V came to 2 bases and at J to 2 bases, leaving 6 bases not matched to a gene.

V gene TRBV6-6 combines with J gene TRBJ2-5, with 12 bases matching TRBD1. This CDR3 contains 16 residues. Germline values: CDR1 MNHNY, CDR2 SVGAGI (reference sequence). V lost 5 bases and J lost 4; bases outside the gene matches: 8. CDR3 coding DNA: TGTGCCAGCAGTATTACCGGGACAGGGGGCGTAGAGACCCAGTACTTC. Encoded protein: CASSITGTGGVETQYF.

This chain uses TRBV5-1 with TRBJ1-4, with 10 positions matching TRBD1. V gave up 4 bases and J gave up 0 bases; unmatched junction bases: 6. In germline, CDR1 is SGHRS, CDR2 YFSETQ. The CDR3 has 17 residues. The CDR3 nucleotides read TGCGCCAGCAGCGCCGGACAGGGGGTTGCAACTAATGAAAAACTGTTTTTT. Protein: CASSAGQGVATNEKLFF.